This T cell receptor beta chain appears in the sequencing data of a study of cytomegalovirus exposure and HLA in healthy donors. In the study overall: An earlier analysis identified 120 million or so unique TCR beta sequences in approximately 170 million T cells. For the 300 to 450 genotyped donors, approximately 82% fell within the Caucasian-associated ancestry cluster.

General observations from the study: Some highly shared sequence variants likely arose as a pipeline artifact. Reportedly, a later analysis found an Asian-associated ancestry cluster had fewer N-insertions than the roughly 700-donor mean.

Comment on this clone: Its target is unknown.

Looked up from germline, CDR1 is SNHLY and CDR2 is FYNNEI. V lost 8 bases to trimming and J lost 4 bases; unmatched junction nucleotides: 7. This CDR3 region has 15 residues. PCR was performed using 60 Vbeta and 13 Jbeta primers. Assay used: immunoSEQ multiplex PCR; TCRdb lists only in-frame clones, some missing. Of around 110,000 clones listed, around 83% are singletons. This clonotype originated in a man aged 30-40 years in good health and CMV-seropositive. The sequenced sample was PBMCs. The chain couples TRBV2 to TRBJ2-2, with 10 bases fitting TRBD2. The CDR3 reads CASSPSGSITGELFF. CDR3 DNA: TGTGCCAGCTCTCCTAGCGGGAGTATCACCGGGGAGCTGTTTTTT.